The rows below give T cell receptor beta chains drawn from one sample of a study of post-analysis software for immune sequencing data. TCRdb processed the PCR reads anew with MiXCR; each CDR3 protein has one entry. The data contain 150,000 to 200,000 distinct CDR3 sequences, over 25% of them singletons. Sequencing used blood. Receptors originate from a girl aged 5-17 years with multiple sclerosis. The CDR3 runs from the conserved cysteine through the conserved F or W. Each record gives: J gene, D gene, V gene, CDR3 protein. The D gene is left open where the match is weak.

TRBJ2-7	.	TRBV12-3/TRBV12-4	CASSFEPAPSYEQYF
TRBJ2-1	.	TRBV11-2	CASSPGQTAYNEQFF
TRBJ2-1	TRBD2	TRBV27	CASIPSGSTNEQFF
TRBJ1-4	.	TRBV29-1	CSVEGGSEKLFF
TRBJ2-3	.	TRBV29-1	CSAQETLTHTDTQYF
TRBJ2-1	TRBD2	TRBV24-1	CATSVSGRNEQFF
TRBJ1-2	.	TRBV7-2	CASSLASSYYGYTF
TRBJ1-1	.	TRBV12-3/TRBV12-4	CASRPANTEAFF
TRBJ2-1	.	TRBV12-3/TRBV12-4	CASSLASPYNEQFF
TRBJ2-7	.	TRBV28	CASSRNLQGVDEQYF
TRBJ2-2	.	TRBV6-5	CASRRAEHTGELFF
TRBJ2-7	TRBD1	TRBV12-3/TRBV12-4	CASSFARTGVISEQYF
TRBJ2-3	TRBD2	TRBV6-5	CASSQGLAVTTDTQYF
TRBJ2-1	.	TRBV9	CASSVWDNNEQFF
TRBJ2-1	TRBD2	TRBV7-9	CASSQAQTSVAYNEQFF
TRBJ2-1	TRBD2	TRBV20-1	CSADTGTSAYNEQFF
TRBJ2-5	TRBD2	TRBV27	CASSRLAQETQYF
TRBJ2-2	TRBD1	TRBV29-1	CSVEETTGGGLGELFF
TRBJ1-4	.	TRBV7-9	CASSLFDRRWEKLFF
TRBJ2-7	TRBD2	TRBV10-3	CAIRGLQPYEQYF
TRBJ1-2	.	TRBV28	CASSWRGWNGYTF
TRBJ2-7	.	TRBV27	CASSLGPRSYEQYF